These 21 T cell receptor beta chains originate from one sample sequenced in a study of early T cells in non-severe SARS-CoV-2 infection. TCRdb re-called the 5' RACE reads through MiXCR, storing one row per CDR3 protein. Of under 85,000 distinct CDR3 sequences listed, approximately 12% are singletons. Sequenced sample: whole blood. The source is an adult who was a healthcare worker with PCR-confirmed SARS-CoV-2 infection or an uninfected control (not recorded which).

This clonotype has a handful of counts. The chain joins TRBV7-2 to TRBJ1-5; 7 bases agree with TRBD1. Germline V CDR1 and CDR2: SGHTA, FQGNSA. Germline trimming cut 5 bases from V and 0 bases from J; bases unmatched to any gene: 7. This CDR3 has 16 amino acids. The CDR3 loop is CASSPTGFRSNQPQHF. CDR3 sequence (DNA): TGTGCCAGCAGCCCGACAGGGTTCCGTAGCAATCAGCCCCAGCATTTT. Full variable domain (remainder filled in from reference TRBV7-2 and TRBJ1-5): GAGVSQSPSNKVTEKGKDVELRCDPISGHTALYWYRQSLGQGLEFLIYFQGNSAPDKSGLPSDRFSAERTGGSVSTLTIQRTQQEDSAVYLCASSPTGFRSNQPQHFGDGTRLSIL.

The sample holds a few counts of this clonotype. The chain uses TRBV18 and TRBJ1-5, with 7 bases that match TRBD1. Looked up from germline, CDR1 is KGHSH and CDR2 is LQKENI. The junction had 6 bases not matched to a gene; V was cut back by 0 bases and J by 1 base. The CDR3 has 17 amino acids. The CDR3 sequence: CASSPPIAGGSNQPQHF. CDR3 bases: TGTGCCAGCTCACCACCTATCGCAGGGGGAAGCAATCAGCCCCAGCATTTT.

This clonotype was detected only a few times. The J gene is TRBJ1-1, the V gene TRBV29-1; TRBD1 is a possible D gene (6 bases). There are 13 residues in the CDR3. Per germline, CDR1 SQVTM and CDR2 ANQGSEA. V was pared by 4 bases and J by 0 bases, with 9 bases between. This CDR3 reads CSVGGQMNTEAFF. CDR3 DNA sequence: TGCAGCGTTGGAGGACAGATGAACACTGAAGCTTTCTTT.

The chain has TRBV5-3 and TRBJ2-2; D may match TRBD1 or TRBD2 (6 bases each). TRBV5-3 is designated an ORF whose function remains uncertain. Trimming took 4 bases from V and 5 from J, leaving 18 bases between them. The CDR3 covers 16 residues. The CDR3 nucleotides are TGTGCCAGAAGCCCAGGGGACTGCTCGCGGACCGGGGAGCTGTTTTTT. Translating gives CARSPGDCSRTGELFF.

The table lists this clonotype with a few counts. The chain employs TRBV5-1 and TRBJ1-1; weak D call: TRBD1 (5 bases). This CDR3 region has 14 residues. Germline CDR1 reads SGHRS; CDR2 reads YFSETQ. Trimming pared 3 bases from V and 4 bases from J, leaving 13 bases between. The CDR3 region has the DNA TGCGCCAGCAGCTACGGGACCGAGAGCACTGAAGCTTTCTTT. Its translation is CASSYGTESTEAFF. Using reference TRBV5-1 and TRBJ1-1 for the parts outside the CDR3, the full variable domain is KAGVTQTPRYLIKTRGQQVTLSCSPISGHRSVSWYQQTPGQGLQFLFEYFSETQRNKGNFPGRFSGRQFSNSRSEMNVSTLELGDSALYLCASSYGTESTEAFFGQGTRLTVV.

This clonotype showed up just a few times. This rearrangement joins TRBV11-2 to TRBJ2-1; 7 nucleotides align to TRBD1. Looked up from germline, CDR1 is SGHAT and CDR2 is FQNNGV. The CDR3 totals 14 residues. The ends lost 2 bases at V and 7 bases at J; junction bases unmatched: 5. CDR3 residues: CASSLYGQENEQFF. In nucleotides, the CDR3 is TGTGCCAGCAGCTTATATGGACAGGAAAATGAGCAGTTCTTC.

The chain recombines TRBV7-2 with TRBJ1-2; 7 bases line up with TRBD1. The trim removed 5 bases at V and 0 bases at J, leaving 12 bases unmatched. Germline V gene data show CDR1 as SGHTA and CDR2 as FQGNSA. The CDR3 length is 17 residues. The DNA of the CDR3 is TGTGCCAGCAGCCCCAAAGGGGACAGAAGATCTAACTATGGCTACACCTTC. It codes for CASSPKGDRRSNYGYTF.

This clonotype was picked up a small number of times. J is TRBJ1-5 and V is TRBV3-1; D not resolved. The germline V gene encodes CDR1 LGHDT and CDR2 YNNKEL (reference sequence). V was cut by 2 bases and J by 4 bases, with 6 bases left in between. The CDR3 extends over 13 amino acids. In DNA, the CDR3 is TGTGCCAGCAGCCAAAACTTAAATCAGCCCCAGCATTTT. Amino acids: CASSQNLNQPQHF.

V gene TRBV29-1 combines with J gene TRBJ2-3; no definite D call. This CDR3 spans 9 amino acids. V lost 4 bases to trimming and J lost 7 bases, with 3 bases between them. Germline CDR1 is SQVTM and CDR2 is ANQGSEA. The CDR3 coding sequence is TGCAGCGTTGGACATACGCAGTATTTT. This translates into CSVGHTQYF.

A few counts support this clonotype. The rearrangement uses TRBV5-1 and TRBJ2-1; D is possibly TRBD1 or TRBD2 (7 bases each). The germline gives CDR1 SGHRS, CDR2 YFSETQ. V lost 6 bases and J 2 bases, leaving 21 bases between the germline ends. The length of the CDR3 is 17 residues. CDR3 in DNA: TGCGCCAGCAACAGGGGCGCGGGGGACTACACCTACAATGAGCAGTTCTTC. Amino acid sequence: CASNRGAGDYTYNEQFF.

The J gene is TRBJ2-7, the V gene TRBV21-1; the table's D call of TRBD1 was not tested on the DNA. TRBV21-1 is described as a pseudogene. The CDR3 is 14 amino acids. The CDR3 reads CASAGTGNSYEQYF. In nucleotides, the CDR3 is TGTGCCAGCGCCGGGACAGGGAATTCCTACGAGCAGTACTTC.

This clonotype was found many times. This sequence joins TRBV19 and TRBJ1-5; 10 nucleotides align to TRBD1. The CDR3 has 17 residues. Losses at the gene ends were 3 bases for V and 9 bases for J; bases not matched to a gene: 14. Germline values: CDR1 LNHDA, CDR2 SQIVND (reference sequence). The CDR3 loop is CASSISSGTGAERPQHF. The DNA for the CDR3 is TGTGCCAGTAGTATCTCATCCGGGACAGGGGCCGAACGGCCCCAGCATTTT. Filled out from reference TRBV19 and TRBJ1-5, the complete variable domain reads DGGITQSPKYLFRKEGQNVTLSCEQNLNHDAMYWYRQDPGQGLRLIYYSQIVNDFQKGDIAEGYSVSREKKESFPLTVTSAQKNPTAFYLCASSISSGTGAERPQHFGDGTRLSIL.

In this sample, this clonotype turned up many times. CDR3 nucleotides: TGCAGTGTTCGTAGGACCGGGAGTAGGTACGAGCAGTACTTC. Protein: CSVRRTGSRYEQYF. The V call is TRBV20-1, the J call TRBJ2-7, with D tentatively TRBD2 (6 bases). The CDR3 extends over 14 amino acids. Trimming removed 7 bases at V and 4 bases at J, with 20 bases between. Germline values: CDR1 DFQATT, CDR2 SNEGSKA (reference sequence).

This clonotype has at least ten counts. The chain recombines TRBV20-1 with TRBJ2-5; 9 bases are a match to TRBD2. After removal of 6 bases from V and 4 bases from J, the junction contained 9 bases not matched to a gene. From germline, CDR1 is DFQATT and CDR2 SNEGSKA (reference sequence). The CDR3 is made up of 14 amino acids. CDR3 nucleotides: TGCAGTGCGTATCCGGGACTAGCAGCAGAGACCCAGTACTTC. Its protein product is CSAYPGLAAETQYF.

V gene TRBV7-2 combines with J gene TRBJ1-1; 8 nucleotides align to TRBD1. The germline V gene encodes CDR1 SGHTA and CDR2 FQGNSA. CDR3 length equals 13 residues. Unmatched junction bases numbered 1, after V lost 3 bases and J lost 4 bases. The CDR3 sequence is CASSLTGVTEAFF. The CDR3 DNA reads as TGTGCCAGCAGCTTGACAGGGGTCACTGAAGCTTTCTTT.

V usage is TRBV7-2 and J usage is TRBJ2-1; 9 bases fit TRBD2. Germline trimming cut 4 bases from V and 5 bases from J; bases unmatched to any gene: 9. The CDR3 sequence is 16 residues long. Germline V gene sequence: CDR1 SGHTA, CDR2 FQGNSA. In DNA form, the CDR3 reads TGTGCCAGCAGCTCCCAGGTCCTAGCGGGAAACAATGAGCAGTTCTTC. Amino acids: CASSSQVLAGNNEQFF.

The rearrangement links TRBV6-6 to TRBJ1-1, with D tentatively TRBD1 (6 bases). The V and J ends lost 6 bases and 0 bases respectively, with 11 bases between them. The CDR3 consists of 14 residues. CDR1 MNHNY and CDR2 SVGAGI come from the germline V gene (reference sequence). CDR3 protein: CASSQTGLNTEAFF. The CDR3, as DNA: TGTGCCAGCAGCCAGACAGGTTTGAACACTGAAGCTTTCTTT.

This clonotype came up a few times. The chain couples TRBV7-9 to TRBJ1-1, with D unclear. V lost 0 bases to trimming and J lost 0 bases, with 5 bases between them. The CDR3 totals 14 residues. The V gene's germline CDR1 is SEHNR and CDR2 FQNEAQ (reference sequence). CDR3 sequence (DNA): TGTGCCAGCAGCTTAGCGAGCCTGAACACTGAAGCTTTCTTT. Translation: CASSLASLNTEAFF.

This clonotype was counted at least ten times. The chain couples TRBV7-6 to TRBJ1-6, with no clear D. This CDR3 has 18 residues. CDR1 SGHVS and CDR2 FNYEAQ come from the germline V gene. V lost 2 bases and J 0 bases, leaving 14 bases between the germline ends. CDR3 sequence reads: CASSLTPLKGSYNSPLHF. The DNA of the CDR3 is TGTGCCAGCAGCTTAACGCCCTTGAAGGGCTCCTATAATTCACCCCTCCACTTT.

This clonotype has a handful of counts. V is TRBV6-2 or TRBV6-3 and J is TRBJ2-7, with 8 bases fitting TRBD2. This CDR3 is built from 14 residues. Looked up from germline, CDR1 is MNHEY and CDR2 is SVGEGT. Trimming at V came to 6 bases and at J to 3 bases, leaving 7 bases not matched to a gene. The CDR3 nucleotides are TGTGCCAGCAGACGAACTAGCGGAGGCTACGAGCAGTACTTC. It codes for CASRRTSGGYEQYF.

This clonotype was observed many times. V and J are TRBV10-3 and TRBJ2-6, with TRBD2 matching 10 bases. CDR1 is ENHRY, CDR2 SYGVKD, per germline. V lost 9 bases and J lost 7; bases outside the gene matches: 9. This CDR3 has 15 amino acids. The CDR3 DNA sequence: TGTGCCATAGGGGCTAGCGGGAGTTTCGCCAACGTCCTGACTTTC. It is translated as CAIGASGSFANVLTF.